These 13 T cell receptor beta chains were all obtained from the same sample, sequenced in a study of blood T cell repertoires in COVID-19. The protocol was immunoSEQ multiplex PCR, while the TCRdb copy is restricted to in-frame clones and leaves out a portion. The sample carries around 140,000 clones, roughly 80% recorded once. What was sequenced was PBMCs or T cells enriched from blood (not recorded which). The receptors here all came from a man aged 40-50 years with acute COVID-19.

The chain carries TRBV28 and TRBJ2-7; D might be TRBD1 (6 bases). The CDR3 spans 11 residues. Germline V gene sequence: CDR1 MDHEN, CDR2 SYDVKM. V shed 5 bases and J shed 8 bases, with 10 bases lying between them. CDR3 sequence reads: CASSHRDKQYF. As DNA, the CDR3 is TGTGCCAGCAGTCACCGGGACAAGCAGTACTTC.

In its sample, this clone was seen once. The rearrangement joins TRBV28 to TRBJ2-1, with 7 positions matching TRBD2. Losses at the gene ends were 1 base for V and 4 bases for J; bases not matched to a gene: 13. Germline CDR1 reads MDHEN; CDR2 reads SYDVKM. The CDR3 runs 18 residues. DNA for the CDR3: TGTGCCAGCAGTTTATCCCTGCTGGCTAGCGGACCTTACAATGAGCAGTTCTTC. Encoded protein: CASSLSLLASGPYNEQFF.

CDR3 residues: CASGQQGIRGYTF. CDR3 nucleotides: TGTGCTAGTGGTCAACAGGGCATTAGGGGCTACACCTTC. The chain recombines TRBV12-5 with TRBJ1-2, with D possibly being TRBD1 (6 bases). V was pared by 5 bases and J by 8 bases, with 15 bases between. Germline V CDR1 and CDR2: LGHNT, FRNRAP. The CDR3 has 13 residues.

V is TRBV24-1 and J is TRBJ2-4; 9 nucleotides line up with TRBD1. The CDR3 loop spans 13 amino acids. Losses at the gene ends were 9 bases for V and 8 bases for J; bases not matched to a gene: 7. Germline values: CDR1 KGHDR, CDR2 SFDVKD. The CDR3 loop is CATFRDRDYIQYF. The CDR3 coding sequence is TGTGCCACCTTCCGGGACAGGGATTACATTCAGTACTTC.

By sample fraction, this clone is large. This chain joins TRBV2 and TRBJ1-5; 7 bases fit TRBD1. V gave up 5 bases and J gave up 3 bases; unmatched junction bases: 4. The CDR3 totals 14 residues. Germline lookup yields CDR1 SNHLY and CDR2 FYNNEI. The CDR3 spells CASSPTGNNQPQHF. CDR3 DNA sequence: TGTGCCAGCAGTCCGACAGGGAACAATCAGCCCCAGCATTTT.

This clone was found many times. This chain uses TRBV13 with TRBJ2-2, with a possible D match to TRBD2 (6 bases). This CDR3 is 15 amino acids long. V was trimmed by 5 bases and J by 7 bases, leaving 17 bases between them. Germline values: CDR1 PRHDT, CDR2 FYEKMQ (reference sequence). In nucleotides, the CDR3 is TGTGCCAGCAGCCAGAGGGCGGGGACCGACGGGGAGCTGTTTTTT. Residues: CASSQRAGTDGELFF. Complete variable domain (other parts from reference TRBV13 and TRBJ2-2): AAGVIQSPRHLIKEKRETATLKCYPIPRHDTVYWYQQGPGQDPQFLISFYEKMQSDKGSIPDRFSAQQFSDYHSELNMSSLELGDSALYFCASSQRAGTDGELFFGEGSRLTVL.

The chain is built from TRBV3-1 (or the pseudogene TRBV3-2) and TRBJ1-2; 9 bases agree with TRBD1. The CDR3 runs to 14 residues. The ends lost 4 bases at V and 5 bases at J; junction bases unmatched: 5. Germline CDR1 is LGHDT and CDR2 is YNNKEL (reference sequence). CDR3 sequence reads: CASSLGTGLYGYTF. The DNA of the CDR3 is TGTGCCAGCAGCCTAGGGACAGGGTTATATGGCTACACCTTC.

The chain combines TRBV5-4 with TRBJ1-4; D uncertain. With 1 base removed from V and 0 bases from J, the gap between germline ends came to 7 bases. The CDR3 extends over 15 amino acids. The germline CDR1 and CDR2 sequences are SGHNT and YYREEE (reference sequence). CDR3 region: CASSLPGATNEKLFF. CDR3 in DNA: TGTGCCAGCAGCTTGCCAGGCGCAACTAATGAAAAACTGTTTTTT.

The rearrangement uses TRBV2 and TRBJ2-1, with 7 positions matching TRBD1. J gave up 11 bases and V 6 bases, and 7 bases lay outside the gene matches. CDR3 length equals 12 residues. Looked up from germline, CDR1 is SNHLY and CDR2 is FYNNEI. The CDR3 region is CASRSGQPQQFF. CDR3 DNA: TGTGCCAGCAGGTCGGGACAGCCACAGCAGTTCTTC.

This chain uses TRBV6-5 with TRBJ1-2; D unclear. CDR3 length: 14 amino acids. Germline V gene sequence: CDR1 MNHEY, CDR2 SVGAGI. Trimming stripped 6 bases from V and 6 bases from J, with 17 bases between. CDR3 protein: CASSLGPSKDGYTF. The DNA for the CDR3 is TGTGCCAGCAGCTTGGGCCCGAGTAAGGATGGCTACACCTTC.

The V call is TRBV7-9, the J call TRBJ2-5; D remains ambiguous. This CDR3 comprises 13 residues. V lost 5 bases and J 4 bases, leaving 11 bases between the germline ends. Germline assignment: CDR1 SEHNR and CDR2 FQNEAQ (reference sequence). CDR3 nucleotides: TGTGCCAGCAGCCAGCCTGGGCGAGAGACCCAGTACTTC. It specifies CASSQPGRETQYF. Full variable domain (remainder filled in from reference TRBV7-9 and TRBJ2-5): DTGVSQNPRHKITKRGQNVTFRCDPISEHNRLYWYRQTLGQGPEFLTYFQNEAQLEKSRLLSDRFSAERPKGSFSTLEIQRTEQGDSAMYLCASSQPGRETQYFGPGTRLLVL.

V gene TRBV9 combines with J gene TRBJ2-3, with D tentatively TRBD2 (6 bases). This CDR3 region has 14 residues. The germline V and J ends were trimmed by 3 bases and 0 bases, with 8 bases remaining between them. Germline V gene sequence: CDR1 SGDLS, CDR2 YYNGEE. DNA for the CDR3: TGTGCCAGCAGCGCGGGACTGAGCACAGATACGCAGTATTTT. Residues: CASSAGLSTDTQYF.

The chain joins TRBV2 to TRBJ1-2; D is unclear. Germline V gives CDR1 SNHLY, CDR2 FYNNEI. This CDR3 comprises 12 residues. V was trimmed by 6 bases and J by 3 bases, leaving 8 bases between them. CDR3 sequence (DNA): TGTGCCAGCAGGCAAGAGGACTATGGCTACACCTTC. Amino acids: CASRQEDYGYTF.